This paragraph reports one T cell receptor beta chain. One entry per CDR3 protein, called by TCRdb with MiXCR from the 5' RACE reads. The sample consists of 250,000 to 300,000 distinct CDR3 sequences, 15% to 20% of them appearing once. This sample was included in a study of T-cell memory formation after mild COVID-19. CDR1 is LGHNA, CDR2 YSLEER, per germline. The CDR3 sequence is 13 residues long. The V end was cut by 1 base, the J end by 1 base, with 4 bases between. The source is a man aged 18 to 30 who had mild COVID-19 (a few samples of this study predate the infection). Cell type and time point are not known. The chain links TRBV4-3 to TRBJ1-1; D gene unclear. The specimen was PBMCs or a T cell subset sorted from them (not recorded which). DNA of the CDR3: TGCGCCAGCAGCCAAGCTCCGAACACTGAAGCTTTCTTT. Translation: CASSQAPNTEAFF.